This TCR beta chain was identified during a study of control samples from healthy donors and cancer patients. In germline, CDR1 is SNHLY, CDR2 FYNNEI. The CDR3 is 12 residues long. V lost 8 bases and J lost 6, with 14 bases in between. TCRdb's table, derived via immunoSEQ multiplex PCR, lists solely in-frame clones and lacks some. In the table there are 150,000 or so clones, roughly 92% of which are singletons. The TCR sequence derives from a man between 18 and 29 years old in good health. The sample was blood. The chain uses TRBV2 and TRBJ2-7; possible D gene TRBD2, 7 bases. CDR3 loop: CASSNREGEQYF. The CDR3 coding sequence is TGTGCCAGCTCGAACAGGGAGGGCGAGCAGTACTTC.